The source of this TCR beta chain is a study of regulatory T cells in long-lasting Graves disease. This clonotype was detected ten times or more. Germline assignment: CDR1 DFQATT and CDR2 SNEGSKA (reference sequence). The CDR3 sequence is 13 residues long. Germline trimming cut 6 bases from V and 7 bases from J; bases unmatched to any gene: 8. Arm-PCR with iRepertoire HTBI primers amplified the CDR3 regions for these TCR beta libraries. MiXCR was run by TCRdb on the multiplex PCR reads, yielding one entry per CDR3 protein. The sample yields a few hundred thousand distinct CDR3 sequences, around 20% seen once. Time point noted: persistent/refractory GD, antithyroid drugs over 5 years with positive TRAb. Scientists built the TCR library using RNA that was extracted from PBMCs.

Here the sequenced sample was peripheral blood mononuclear cells (PBMCs), taken when the disease was refractory, from a patient treated with antithyroid drugs. The chain couples TRBV20-1 to TRBJ1-4, with 7 positions matching TRBD1. The TCR sequence derives from a female donor with Graves disease. CDR3 sequence: CSALQGISEKLFF. The CDR3 DNA reads TGCAGTGCGCTACAGGGGATAAGTGAAAAACTGTTTTTT.